This is a list of T cell receptor beta chains from one sample in a study of T cell repertoires in cytomegalovirus infection. One entry per CDR3 protein results from TCRdb running MiXCR on the reads. The sample includes about 740,000 distinct CDR3 sequences, approximately 40% seen only once; the top ten take about 2.8%. What was sequenced was PBMCs. These receptors were obtained from a human donor in good health (CMV status not recorded). Some clones in this sample may be carry-over from other donors' samples. The CDR3 runs from the conserved cysteine through the conserved F or W. The D gene is left open where the match is weak. Clone size is given for some rows only: seen once, a few or many times, or a class if the clone is expanded.

clone_size	d_call	v_call	j_call	cdr3_nt	cdr3_aa
few	.	TRBV7-2	TRBJ2-1	TGTGCCAGCAGTACCCCGGGACCCAATTACAATGAGCAGTTCTTC	CASSTPGPNYNEQFF
.	TRBD1	TRBV27	TRBJ2-7	TGTGCCAGCAGTCCCTCGGGCGGGGACAGGGTTAACGAGCAGTACTTC	CASSPSGGDRVNEQYF
few	.	TRBV28	TRBJ2-7	TGTGCCAGCAGTCCCTCCCCAGGGGCTGGCGAGCAGTACTTC	CASSPSPGAGEQYF
few	TRBD2	TRBV7-6	TRBJ2-3	TGTGCCAGCAGCTTAACGGGCGCGGGAGGCGGTACGCAGTATTTT	CASSLTGAGGGTQYF
.	.	TRBV19	TRBJ1-5	TGTGCCAGTACCGACAGGTTCAATCAGCCCCAGCATTTT	CASTDRFNQPQHF
many	.	TRBV28	TRBJ1-6	TGTGCCAGCCACAGGACGGGAAGCTCCTATAATTCACCCCTCCACTTT	CASHRTGSSYNSPLHF
many	.	TRBV7-8	TRBJ1-5	TGTGCCAGCAGCTTAGGGTCTGGGTTAAATCAGCCCCAGCATTTT	CASSLGSGLNQPQHF
few	.	TRBV12-3/TRBV12-4	TRBJ2-1	TGTGCCAGCATACTCAGGGGGGTCTACAATGAGCAGTTCTTC	CASILRGVYNEQFF
.	TRBD2	TRBV19	TRBJ2-1	TGTGCCAGTAGTATAGCGGGAGGTGGCGATGAGCAGTTCTTC	CASSIAGGGDEQFF
few	.	TRBV4-1	TRBJ2-5	TGCGCCAGCAGCCAAGTACAGATGGGGGAGGAGACCCAGTACTTC	CASSQVQMGEETQYF
few	.	TRBV20-1	TRBJ2-1	TGCAGTGCTAGGTCCTCGGTAGCGACGGGTGAGCAGTTCTTC	CSARSSVATGEQFF
.	TRBD1	TRBV19	TRBJ2-1	TGTGCCAGTAGTATTCGAGGGGGCGGCAATGAGCAGTTCTTC	CASSIRGGGNEQFF
few	TRBD2	TRBV5-4	TRBJ2-3	TGTGCCAGCAGCCCTGGGACTAGCGGGAGGGCCTCACGGGATACGCAGTATTTT	CASSPGTSGRASRDTQYF
.	.	TRBV28	TRBJ1-5	TGTGCCAGCAGTCCCGCCCTTACAGGGCGCAATCAGCCCCAGCATTTT	CASSPALTGRNQPQHF
.	.	TRBV4-1	TRBJ1-6	TGCGCCAGCAGCCAAGATTGGGGAGGCTCACCCCTCCACTTT	CASSQDWGGSPLHF
few	TRBD2	TRBV20-1	TRBJ2-3	TGCAGTGCTAGAGATCAGCTGGTTCTAGCGGGAGACCCCCGCGGGGATACGCAGTATTTT	CSARDQLVLAGDPRGDTQYF
.	.	TRBV7-9	TRBJ1-6	TGTGCCAGCACCTCTCTTGGCGGGTTTAATTCACCCCTCCACTTT	CASTSLGGFNSPLHF
.	TRBD1	TRBV15	TRBJ1-4	TGTTCCACCGGGACAGTCAATGAAAAACTGTTTTTT	CSTGTVNEKLFF
.	.	TRBV20-1	TRBJ1-2	TGCAGTGCTAAAAGTAGGACAGCGCATGGCTACACCTTC	CSAKSRTAHGYTF
.	TRBD1	TRBV4-2	TRBJ2-5	TGTGCCAGCAGCCAAGATTCGGGACAGCAAGAGACCCAGTACTTC	CASSQDSGQQETQYF
.	.	TRBV7-8	TRBJ1-4	TGTGCCAGCAGCCCCAGATCTCGGGGGAGTAATGAAAAACTGTTTTTT	CASSPRSRGSNEKLFF
.	.	TRBV3-1	TRBJ1-3	TGTGCCAGCAGCCAAGTTGGATCTAGTCTGGTGGGAAACACCATATATTTT	CASSQVGSSLVGNTIYF
.	.	TRBV7-9	TRBJ2-3	TGTGCCAGCAGCTCTACCAGGGGTTTCGGCACAGATACGCAGTATTTT	CASSSTRGFGTDTQYF
.	TRBD2	TRBV7-6	TRBJ2-5	TGTGCCAGCAGCTTAGATCGGACCCGGACTAGGCAAGAGACCCAGTACTTC	CASSLDRTRTRQETQYF
.	.	TRBV27	TRBJ1-2	TGTGCCAGCAGTTTATACCCACTAGGTGGCTATGGCTACACCTTC	CASSLYPLGGYGYTF
.	.	TRBV28	TRBJ2-3	TGTGCCAGCAGTTTGGTAGCCAACCCGGATACGCAGTATTTT	CASSLVANPDTQYF
few	.	TRBV20-1	TRBJ1-1	TGCAGTGCTAGAATGTTGGGACTGATGAACACTGAAGCTTTCTTT	CSARMLGLMNTEAFF
.	.	TRBV7-6	TRBJ1-5	TGTGCCAGCAGCCAAGCTCCCCCAGAAAGGGATAGCAATCAGCCCCAGCATTTT	CASSQAPPERDSNQPQHF